The 4 T cell receptor beta chains below come from one sample, sequenced in a study of T cell responses to AZD1222 COVID-19 vaccine. The table came from immunoSEQ multiplex PCR; TCRdb's copy has only in-frame clones and leaves some out. The sample has 85,000 to 90,000 clones, more than 90% seen once. The starting material was peripheral blood, obtained on day 0 of AZD1222 vaccination. All receptors come from an adult in good health.

The rearrangement links TRBV5-1 to TRBJ1-4, with 7 positions matching TRBD1. V shed 2 bases and J 5 bases; nucleotides not matched to a gene: 6. The germline gives CDR1 SGHRS, CDR2 YFSETQ. The CDR3 extends over 15 amino acids. The DNA for the CDR3 is TGCGCCAGCAGCTTAACCGGGACAGAGAATGAAAAACTGTTTTTT. This codes for CASSLTGTENEKLFF.

V and J are TRBV11-2 and TRBJ1-1; D remains ambiguous. The CDR3 length is 13 residues. Trimming left V 2 bases short and J 2 bases short, with 6 bases between. Germline V lookup: CDR1 SGHAT, CDR2 FQNNGV. CDR3 sequence (DNA): TGTGCCAGCAGCTTACACCAAAACACTGAAGCTTTCTTT. Translating gives CASSLHQNTEAFF.

The chain links TRBV7-8 to TRBJ2-1, with a weak D call TRBD2 (6 bases). CDR1 and CDR2 from the germline V gene are SGHVS and FQNEAQ. The CDR3 loop spans 13 amino acids. Between the trimmed V and J ends, which lost 8 bases and 6 bases, there was a span of 14 bases. The CDR3 region is CASFAGLVNEQFF. The DNA of the CDR3 is TGTGCCAGCTTCGCGGGATTAGTCAATGAGCAGTTCTTC.

The chain carries TRBV5-5 and TRBJ2-7; 9 bases agree with TRBD1. Germline trimming cut 5 bases from V and 5 bases from J; bases unmatched to any gene: 5. The CDR3 spans 13 residues. In germline, CDR1 is SGHKS, CDR2 YYEKEE (reference sequence). The CDR3 sequence: CASRAGTGNEQYF. CDR3 bases: TGTGCCAGCAGGGCCGGGACAGGGAACGAGCAGTACTTC.